The clone carrying this T cell receptor (beta chain) showed up many times. What it recognizes is unknown. This sample's RNA came from whole unsorted tissue. These data belong to a study of tumor and adjacent non-tumor tissue in lung cancer. Study-level background: Patients comprised 12 adenocarcinoma, a couple of squamous cell carcinoma and 1 small cell lung cancer. Patients were aged roughly 31 to 76, 9 to 10 men and roughly five women, stage I to III. Study-wide findings and caveats: Top 100 clones took a larger repertoire share in normal lung.

The library came from three nested PCR rounds adapted from ARM-PCR protocols. TCRdb re-called the multiplex PCR reads with MiXCR, one entry per CDR3 protein. This table has tens of thousands of distinct CDR3 sequences, roughly 80% appearing once. The CDR3 extends over 13 amino acids. Between the trimmed V and J ends, which lost 6 bases and 6 bases, there was a span of 11 bases. The chain links TRBV12-3 or TRBV12-4 to TRBJ2-2; possible D gene TRBD1, 6 bases. Sequenced input: lung tumor tissue. The sequence came from a woman aged 45-65 years with non-small cell lung cancer. This chain's CDR3 is CASRNRDSGELFF. CDR3 sequence (DNA): TGTGCCAGCAGAAACAGGGATTCCGGGGAGCTGTTTTTT.